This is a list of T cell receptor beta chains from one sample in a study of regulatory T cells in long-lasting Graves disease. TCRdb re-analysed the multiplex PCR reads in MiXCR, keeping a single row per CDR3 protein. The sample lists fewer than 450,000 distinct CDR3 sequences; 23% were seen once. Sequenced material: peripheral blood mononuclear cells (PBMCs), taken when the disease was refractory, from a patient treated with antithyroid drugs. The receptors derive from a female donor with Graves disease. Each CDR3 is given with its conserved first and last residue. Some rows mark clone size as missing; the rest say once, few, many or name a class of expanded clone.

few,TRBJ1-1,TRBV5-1,CASQFGHSNTEAFF
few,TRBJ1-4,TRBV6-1,CASSVYEKLFF
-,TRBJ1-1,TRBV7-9,CASSHRVGSNTEAFF
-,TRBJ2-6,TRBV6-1,CASSGSDSGANVLTF
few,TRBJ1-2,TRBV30,CASRGFLRGYTF
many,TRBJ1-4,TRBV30,CAWSVSLEVEKLFF
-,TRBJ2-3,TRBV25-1,CASSESGADTQYF
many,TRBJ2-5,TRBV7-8,CASSSQGRNQETQYF
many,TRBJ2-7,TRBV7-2,CASSSWGQGYEQYF
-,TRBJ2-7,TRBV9,CASSVAGRKADEQYF
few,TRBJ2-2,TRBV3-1,CASSQGLAGAGGELFF
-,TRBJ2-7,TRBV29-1,CSALPEAGIRYEQYF
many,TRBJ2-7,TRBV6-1,CASNDRSSSYEQYF
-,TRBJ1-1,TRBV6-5,CASSYLQGYTEAFF
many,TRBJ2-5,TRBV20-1,CSLSSAETQYF
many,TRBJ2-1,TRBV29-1,CSVEGTGASYNEQFF
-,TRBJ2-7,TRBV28,CASSFGTWLRTGGNEQYF
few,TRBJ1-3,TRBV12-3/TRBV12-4,CASSPRQGSGNTIYF
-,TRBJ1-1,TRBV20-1,CSARPSPMNTEAFF
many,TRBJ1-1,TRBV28,CASSLRQGLGMNTEAFF
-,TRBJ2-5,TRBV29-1,CSVDLNWHQETQYF
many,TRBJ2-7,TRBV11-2,CASSRPGQSYEQYF
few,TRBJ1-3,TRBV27,CASKGLTTGPGNTIYF
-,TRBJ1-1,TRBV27,CAKDEAFF
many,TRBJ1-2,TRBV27,CASRGDYGYTF
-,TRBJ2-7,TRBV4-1,CASSQAHSYEQYF
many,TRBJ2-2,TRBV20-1,CSARGGWGGAYTGELFF
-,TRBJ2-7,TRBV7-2,CASSLPQNEQYF
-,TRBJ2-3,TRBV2,CASSPLGAGRTDTQYF
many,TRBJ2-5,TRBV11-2,CASSLGDREVETQYF
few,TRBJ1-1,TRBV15,CATSRVPSTEAFF
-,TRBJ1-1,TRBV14,CASSPGDRRNTEAFF
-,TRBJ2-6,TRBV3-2,CASSRGQGACGANVLTF
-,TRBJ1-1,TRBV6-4,CASSDLGGGGKAFF
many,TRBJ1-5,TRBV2,CASSEDGTENQPQHF
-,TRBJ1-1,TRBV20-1,CSAQSEGAETEAFF
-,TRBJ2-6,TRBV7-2,CASSLGGIPSGANVLTF
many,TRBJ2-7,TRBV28,CASKSGHQVYEQYF
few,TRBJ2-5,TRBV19,CASSIAPGLAGDETQYF
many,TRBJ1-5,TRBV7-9,CASGRDSNQPQHF
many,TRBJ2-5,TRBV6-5,CASSYAGETQYF